This T cell receptor (beta chain) stems from a study of shared clonotypes between healthy human individuals. Study observations and caveats: Exclusively blood specimens were collected; tissue repertoires likely differ. The generation probabilities recorded for non-shared clonotypes fell below those of clonotypes shared by all four donors.

A note on this clone: Its antigen is currently unknown. Different DNA sequences within this sample yield the same CDR3.

It was at deep level that the assay was run. Repertoires were generated with immunoSEQ multiplex PCR, while TCRdb's copy carries only in-frame clones and drops some. The table includes a few million clones, almost 96% detected once. The CDR3 has 13 amino acids. V shed 4 bases and J 4 bases; nucleotides not matched to a gene: 2. In germline, CDR1 is SNHLY, CDR2 FYNNEI. What was sequenced was naive CD4+ T cells sorted from blood. The sample's subset: CD45RA+ positively selected. The origin of this receptor is a man aged 18 to 35 in good health. The chain joins TRBV2 to TRBJ2-5, with TRBD1 matching over 8 bases. CDR3 in amino acids: CASSGQGRETQYF. Here the CDR3 DNA reads TGTGCCAGCAGTGGACAGGGGAGAGAGACCCAGTACTTC.